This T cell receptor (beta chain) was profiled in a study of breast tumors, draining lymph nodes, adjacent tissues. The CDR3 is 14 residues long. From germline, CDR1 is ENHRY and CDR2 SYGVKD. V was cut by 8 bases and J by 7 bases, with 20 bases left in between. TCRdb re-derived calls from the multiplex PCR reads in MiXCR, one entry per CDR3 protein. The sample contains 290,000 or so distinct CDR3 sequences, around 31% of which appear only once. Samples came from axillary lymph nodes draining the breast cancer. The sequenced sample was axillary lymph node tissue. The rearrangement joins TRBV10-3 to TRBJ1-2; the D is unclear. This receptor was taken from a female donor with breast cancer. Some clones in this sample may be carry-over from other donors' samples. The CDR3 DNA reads TGTGCCATCGCGGAGTCCTCAGTGAGTCGTGGCTACACCTTC. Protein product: CAIAESSVSRGYTF.